This is a list of T cell receptor beta chains from one sample in a study of T cells in Graves' hyperthyroidism and ophthalmopathy. MiXCR was run by TCRdb on the multiplex PCR reads, yielding one entry per CDR3 protein. The data contain 550,000 to 850,000 distinct CDR3 sequences, around 20% of them singletons. Sequencing used blood. The source of these receptors is a woman in her forties or fifties with Graves' hyperthyroidism that later progressed to Graves' ophthalmopathy. Both conserved end residues are part of each CDR3. D genes are given only for firm matches. Only part of the rows carry a size: once, few, many, or a class if the clone is expanded.

d_call: -
cdr3_length: 15
j_call: TRBJ1-4
clone_size: -
v_call: TRBV5-1
cdr3_aa: CASSRDNPLDEKLFF
cdr3_nt: TGCGCCAGCAGCCGGGACAATCCGCTGGATGAAAAACTGTTTTTT

d_call: TRBD1
cdr3_length: 14
j_call: TRBJ2-3
clone_size: -
v_call: TRBV20-1
cdr3_aa: CSAQDRVGTDTQYF
cdr3_nt: TGCAGTGCACAGGACAGGGTTGGCACAGATACGCAGTATTTT

d_call: -
cdr3_length: 15
j_call: TRBJ1-6
clone_size: -
v_call: TRBV7-9
cdr3_aa: CASSLGETDNSPLHF
cdr3_nt: TGTGCCAGCAGCTTGGGGGAAACGGATAATTCACCCCTCCACTTT

d_call: -
cdr3_length: 14
j_call: TRBJ1-6
clone_size: -
v_call: TRBV9
cdr3_aa: CASSPRDTNSPLHF
cdr3_nt: TGTGCCAGCAGCCCCCGGGACACGAATTCACCCCTCCACTTT

d_call: TRBD1
cdr3_length: 15
j_call: TRBJ2-1
clone_size: many
v_call: TRBV20-1
cdr3_aa: CSAGNRGVAYNEQFF
cdr3_nt: TGCAGTGCGGGGAACAGGGGGGTCGCCTACAATGAGCAGTTCTTC

d_call: -
cdr3_length: 13
j_call: TRBJ1-2
clone_size: -
v_call: TRBV10-2
cdr3_aa: CASSSWTDYGYTF
cdr3_nt: TGCGCCAGCTCCTCTTGGACAGACTATGGCTACACCTTC

d_call: -
cdr3_length: 14
j_call: TRBJ1-2
clone_size: few
v_call: TRBV6-5
cdr3_aa: CASSYSGSIYGYTF
cdr3_nt: TGTGCCAGCAGTTACTCGGGCAGCATCTATGGCTACACCTTC

d_call: TRBD1
cdr3_length: 14
j_call: TRBJ1-5
clone_size: many
v_call: TRBV3-1
cdr3_aa: CASSEQGANQPQHF
cdr3_nt: TGTGCCAGCAGCGAACAGGGGGCCAATCAGCCCCAGCATTTT

d_call: -
cdr3_length: 14
j_call: TRBJ2-5
clone_size: -
v_call: TRBV19
cdr3_aa: CASSMVGGRETQYF
cdr3_nt: TGTGCCAGTAGTATGGTGGGAGGCCGAGAGACCCAGTACTTC

d_call: TRBD1
cdr3_length: 17
j_call: TRBJ2-1
clone_size: many
v_call: TRBV14
cdr3_aa: CASSQDLSGTGSNEQFF
cdr3_nt: TGTGCCAGCAGCCAAGATTTGTCCGGGACAGGGTCCAATGAGCAGTTCTTC

d_call: TRBD1
cdr3_length: 15
j_call: TRBJ1-1
clone_size: many
v_call: TRBV5-1
cdr3_aa: CASSSYGTANTEAFF
cdr3_nt: TGCGCCAGCAGCTCCTACGGGACAGCGAACACTGAAGCTTTCTTT

d_call: -
cdr3_length: 12
j_call: TRBJ1-2
clone_size: many
v_call: TRBV12-3/TRBV12-4
cdr3_aa: CASSFGTEGYTF
cdr3_nt: TGTGCCAGCAGTTTCGGTACAGAAGGCTACACCTTC

d_call: -
cdr3_length: 15
j_call: TRBJ2-7
clone_size: many
v_call: TRBV11-1
cdr3_aa: CASSLNPTSSYEQYF
cdr3_nt: TGTGCCAGCAGCTTAAACCCCACGAGTTCCTACGAGCAGTACTTC

d_call: TRBD1
cdr3_length: 18
j_call: TRBJ1-4
clone_size: few
v_call: TRBV18
cdr3_aa: CASSPRAGGFGTNEKLFF
cdr3_nt: TGTGCCAGCTCACCGCGGGCAGGGGGCTTCGGAACTAATGAAAAACTGTTTTTT

d_call: -
cdr3_length: 14
j_call: TRBJ1-1
clone_size: -
v_call: TRBV7-6
cdr3_aa: CASSSGRSNTEAFF
cdr3_nt: TGTGCCAGCAGCTCGGGACGGTCGAACACTGAAGCTTTCTTT

d_call: -
cdr3_length: 15
j_call: TRBJ2-5
clone_size: few
v_call: TRBV7-9
cdr3_aa: CASSLSVRGRETQYF
cdr3_nt: TGTGCCAGCAGCTTATCTGTCAGGGGTCGAGAGACCCAGTACTTC

d_call: TRBD1
cdr3_length: 15
j_call: TRBJ2-5
clone_size: -
v_call: TRBV24-1
cdr3_aa: CATSDFQGARGTQYF
cdr3_nt: TGTGCCACCAGTGATTTCCAGGGGGCGCGAGGGACCCAGTACTTC

d_call: -
cdr3_length: 17
j_call: TRBJ1-2
clone_size: few
v_call: TRBV4-1
cdr3_aa: CASSRDGRDLPNYGYTF
cdr3_nt: TGCGCCAGCAGCCGAGACGGCAGGGACCTCCCCAACTATGGCTACACCTTC

d_call: TRBD2
cdr3_length: 18
j_call: TRBJ2-2
clone_size: -
v_call: TRBV20-1
cdr3_aa: CSANPSGGYFANTGELFF
cdr3_nt: TGCAGTGCCAATCCTAGCGGGGGGTACTTCGCGAACACCGGGGAGCTGTTTTTT

d_call: -
cdr3_length: 16
j_call: TRBJ2-2
clone_size: few
v_call: TRBV7-9
cdr3_aa: CASSLEASAIFGELFF
cdr3_nt: TGTGCCAGCAGCTTAGAAGCTAGCGCTATATTCGGGGAGCTGTTTTTT

d_call: -
cdr3_length: 14
j_call: TRBJ1-5
clone_size: many
v_call: TRBV27
cdr3_aa: CASSRDRDDQPQHF
cdr3_nt: TGTGCCAGCAGTCGTGACAGAGACGATCAGCCCCAGCATTTT

d_call: -
cdr3_length: 14
j_call: TRBJ2-5
clone_size: many
v_call: TRBV5-1
cdr3_aa: CASSLEPEQETQYF
cdr3_nt: TGCGCCAGCAGCTTGGAACCGGAACAAGAGACCCAGTACTTC

d_call: TRBD2
cdr3_length: 16
j_call: TRBJ2-3
clone_size: many
v_call: TRBV7-2
cdr3_aa: CASSLLAGGRTNTQYF
cdr3_nt: TGTGCCAGCAGCTTGTTAGCGGGGGGGCGCACAAATACGCAGTATTTT

d_call: TRBD2
cdr3_length: 18
j_call: TRBJ2-3
clone_size: many
v_call: TRBV15
cdr3_aa: CATREAVTSGKHRYTQYF
cdr3_nt: TGTGCCACCAGGGAAGCGGTCACTAGCGGTAAACACAGATATACGCAGTATTTT

d_call: -
cdr3_length: 15
j_call: TRBJ2-3
clone_size: many
v_call: TRBV11-1
cdr3_aa: CASSLGGSSTDTQYF
cdr3_nt: TGTGCCAGCAGCTTAGGAGGGAGCAGCACAGATACGCAGTATTTT

d_call: TRBD1
cdr3_length: 17
j_call: TRBJ1-3
clone_size: few
v_call: TRBV10-1
cdr3_aa: CASTRQGGCFSGNTIYF
cdr3_nt: TGCGCCAGTACTAGACAGGGCGGATGCTTCTCTGGAAACACCATATATTTT

d_call: -
cdr3_length: 14
j_call: TRBJ1-1
clone_size: -
v_call: TRBV2
cdr3_aa: CASRVWGTGTEAFF
cdr3_nt: TGTGCCAGCAGAGTTTGGGGGACGGGCACTGAAGCTTTCTTT

d_call: -
cdr3_length: 12
j_call: TRBJ1-3
clone_size: few
v_call: TRBV12-3/TRBV12-4
cdr3_aa: CASSLDKNTIYF
cdr3_nt: TGTGCCAGCAGTTTAGATAAGAACACCATATATTTT

d_call: -
cdr3_length: 16
j_call: TRBJ1-2
clone_size: -
v_call: TRBV15
cdr3_aa: CATSRDRAAEGYGYTF
cdr3_nt: TGTGCCACCAGCAGAGATAGAGCAGCAGAGGGCTATGGCTACACCTTC

d_call: TRBD1
cdr3_length: 12
j_call: TRBJ2-5
clone_size: -
v_call: TRBV3-1
cdr3_aa: CATAGGSETQYF
cdr3_nt: TGTGCTACGGCAGGGGGTTCTGAGACCCAGTACTTC

d_call: TRBD2
cdr3_length: 15
j_call: TRBJ2-7
clone_size: many
v_call: TRBV3-1
cdr3_aa: CASSHVLGDYNEQYF
cdr3_nt: TGTGCCAGCAGCCATGTCTTAGGGGACTACAACGAGCAGTACTTC

d_call: -
cdr3_length: 14
j_call: TRBJ1-3
clone_size: -
v_call: TRBV10-3
cdr3_aa: CAISDGSSGNTIYF
cdr3_nt: TGTGCCATCAGTGACGGGAGCTCTGGAAACACCATATATTTT

d_call: -
cdr3_length: 15
j_call: TRBJ1-2
clone_size: -
v_call: TRBV2
cdr3_aa: CASSEGQVTFYGYTF
cdr3_nt: TGTGCCAGCAGTGAAGGACAGGTGACCTTCTATGGCTACACCTTC

d_call: TRBD2
cdr3_length: 14
j_call: TRBJ2-3
clone_size: many
v_call: TRBV5-1
cdr3_aa: CASSLGLAADTQYF
cdr3_nt: TGTGCCAGCAGTCTGGGACTAGCGGCAGATACGCAGTATTTT

d_call: TRBD1
cdr3_length: 13
j_call: TRBJ1-2
clone_size: -
v_call: TRBV2
cdr3_aa: CASSAGQGDGYTF
cdr3_nt: TGTGCCAGCAGTGCCGGACAGGGTGATGGCTACACCTTC

d_call: TRBD1
cdr3_length: 16
j_call: TRBJ1-5
clone_size: few
v_call: TRBV30
cdr3_aa: CAWSSGRQGGNQPQHF
cdr3_nt: TGTGCCTGGAGTTCCGGCCGACAGGGAGGTAATCAGCCCCAGCATTTT

d_call: TRBD1
cdr3_length: 15
j_call: TRBJ1-2
clone_size: -
v_call: TRBV6-1
cdr3_aa: CASTNTGGAGNGYTF
cdr3_nt: TGTGCCAGCACCAACACAGGGGGCGCGGGTAATGGCTACACCTTC

d_call: -
cdr3_length: 13
j_call: TRBJ1-4
clone_size: -
v_call: TRBV4-1
cdr3_aa: CASSQVSREKLFF
cdr3_nt: TGCGCCAGCAGCCAAGTATCCCGGGAAAAACTGTTTTTT

d_call: TRBD1
cdr3_length: 18
j_call: TRBJ1-5
clone_size: many
v_call: TRBV20-1
cdr3_aa: CSATAPGQGAHSNQPQHF
cdr3_nt: TGCAGTGCTACGGCTCCGGGACAGGGGGCCCATAGCAATCAGCCCCAGCATTTT

d_call: TRBD1
cdr3_length: 15
j_call: TRBJ2-1
clone_size: many
v_call: TRBV30
cdr3_aa: CAWSTGTGDFNEQFF
cdr3_nt: TGTGCCTGGAGTACCGGGACAGGGGATTTCAATGAGCAGTTCTTC

d_call: -
cdr3_length: 16
j_call: TRBJ1-1
clone_size: many
v_call: TRBV11-2
cdr3_aa: CASSPRESGVNTEAFF
cdr3_nt: TGTGCCAGCAGCCCCCGAGAATCGGGCGTAAACACTGAAGCTTTCTTT